This entry lists 27 T cell receptor beta chains sequenced from one sample in a study of T cells in Graves' hyperthyroidism and ophthalmopathy. TCR beta CDR3 region amplification was performed from RNA transcripts. The HTBI primer set drove a first-round RT-PCR of the TCR CDR3. Via MiXCR, TCRdb re-called the multiplex PCR reads, giving one row per CDR3 protein. This table has approximately 640,000 distinct CDR3 sequences, 17% appearing once. The sample was blood. These receptors were collected from a man aged 45-65 years with Graves' hyperthyroidism.

The table lists this clonotype with a few counts. V usage is TRBV20-1 and J usage is TRBJ2-7, with TRBD1 matching 8 bases. Losses at the gene ends were 2 bases for V and 2 bases for J; bases not matched to a gene: 14. Germline V gives CDR1 DFQATT, CDR2 SNEGSKA (reference sequence). CDR3 length: 17 amino acids. The CDR3: CSARIEGPTGATYEQYF. CDR3 coding DNA: TGCAGTGCTAGAATAGAGGGCCCGACAGGGGCTACCTACGAGCAGTACTTC.

There are many counts of this clonotype. This rearrangement joins TRBV10-3 to TRBJ1-5; 8 positions match TRBD1. The CDR3 length is 18 residues. Germline V CDR1 and CDR2: ENHRY, SYGVKD. After removal of 2 bases from V and 0 bases from J, the junction contained 9 bases not matched to a gene. Here the CDR3 reads CAISEHGTGGLSNQPQHF. The CDR3 DNA reads TGTGCCATCAGTGAGCACGGGACAGGTGGTCTTAGCAATCAGCCCCAGCATTTT.

The rearrangement uses TRBV7-2 and TRBJ1-1; D is undetermined. Germline CDR1 and CDR2: SGHTA and FQGNSA. The CDR3 contains 15 residues. With 5 bases removed from V and 4 bases from J, the gap between germline ends came to 17 bases. The CDR3 here is CASSETDPVSTEAFF. The CDR3 DNA is TGTGCCAGCAGCGAAACAGACCCCGTCTCCACTGAAGCTTTCTTT.

There are many counts of this clonotype. The rearrangement joins TRBV19 to TRBJ2-7, with 9 bases lining up with TRBD1. After removal of 0 bases from V and 5 bases from J, the junction contained 8 bases not matched to a gene. CDR1 is LNHDA and CDR2 is SQIVND in the germline V gene (reference sequence). This CDR3 is built from 16 residues. This CDR3 reads CASSIEPGQGRHEQYF. Here the CDR3 DNA reads TGTGCCAGTAGTATAGAACCGGGACAGGGTCGCCACGAGCAGTACTTC.

This clonotype was detected ten times or more. The chain uses TRBV6-5 and TRBJ1-1; TRBD1 agrees at 8 bases. Germline CDR1 and CDR2: MNHEY and SVGAGI. The CDR3 length is 16 residues. With V trimmed by 2 bases and J by 1 base, 6 bases remained unmatched. CDR3 protein: CASSYPGDRTNTEAFF. As DNA, the CDR3 is TGTGCCAGCAGTTACCCGGGGGACAGGACGAACACTGAAGCTTTCTTT.

This clonotype has a handful of counts. The chain uses TRBV7-8 and TRBJ1-5; possible D gene TRBD1, 5 bases. This CDR3 is built from 16 residues. Between the trimmed V and J ends, which lost 0 bases and 0 bases, there was a span of 9 bases. The V gene's germline CDR1 is SGHVS and CDR2 FQNEAQ. CDR3 region: CASSLAGVYSNQPQHF. The CDR3, as DNA: TGTGCCAGCAGCTTAGCGGGGGTTTATAGCAATCAGCCCCAGCATTTT. The whole variable domain, remainder taken from reference TRBV7-8 and TRBJ1-5, is GAGVSQSPRYKVAKRGQDVALRCDPISGHVSLFWYQQALGQGPEFLTYFQNEAQLDKSGLPSDRFFAERPEGSVSTLKIQRTQQEDSAVYLCASSLAGVYSNQPQHFGDGTRLSIL.

In its sample, this clonotype was seen once. The CDR3, as DNA: TGTGCCAGCAGTTTAGGGACAGGGAATACACCCCTCCACTTT. Amino acid sequence: CASSLGTGNTPLHF. The chain links TRBV27 to TRBJ1-6; TRBD1 matches at 9 bases. From germline, CDR1 is MNHEY and CDR2 SMNVEV (reference sequence). V was clipped by 2 bases and J by 11 bases; unmatched bases: 4. The CDR3 is made up of 14 amino acids.

Only a few counts were recorded for this clonotype. CDR3 nucleotide sequence: TGCGCCAGCAGCCAACCTGAATGGAAACTGTTTTTT. This translates into CASSQPEWKLFF. The J gene is TRBJ1-4, the V gene TRBV5-1, with D hard to call. In germline, CDR1 is SGHRS, CDR2 YFSETQ. This CDR3 contains 12 residues. The ends were cut back, 4 bases at V and 11 bases at J, with 12 bases in the middle.

V is TRBV6-1 and J is TRBJ2-4, with a possible D match to TRBD2 (6 bases). This CDR3 has 16 residues. V was clipped by 1 base and J by 6 bases, with 16 bases between them. From germline, CDR1 is MNHNS and CDR2 SASEGT. CDR3 sequence reads: CASSEENVAGGNIQYF. CDR3 nucleotides: TGTGCCAGCAGTGAAGAGAACGTGGCCGGGGGAAACATTCAGTACTTC.

This clonotype was picked up a small number of times. This chain links TRBV6-2 or TRBV6-3 with TRBJ2-1; possibly TRBD2 for D (5 bases). V lost 7 bases, J lost 8 bases, and 9 bases lay in between. The CDR3 has 11 residues. The germline gives CDR1 MNHEY, CDR2 SVGEGT. CDR3 sequence: CASTQLDEQFF. The CDR3 DNA is TGTGCCAGCACCCAACTAGATGAGCAGTTCTTC.

The chain is built from TRBV20-1 and TRBJ1-1, with 7 bases lining up with TRBD1. Germline trimming cut 1 base from V and 0 bases from J; bases unmatched to any gene: 8. The CDR3 contains 16 residues. Germline V CDR1 and CDR2: DFQATT, SNEGSKA (reference sequence). The chain's CDR3 is CSARAPGQQMNTEAFF. CDR3 sequence (DNA): TGCAGTGCTAGAGCCCCGGGACAGCAGATGAACACTGAAGCTTTCTTT.

This clonotype was observed many times. The chain employs TRBV11-2 and TRBJ2-1, with a weak D call TRBD2 (5 bases). V was pared by 5 bases and J by 9 bases, with 14 bases between. The CDR3 loop spans 13 amino acids. Germline V gene lookup returns CDR1 SGHAT and CDR2 FQNNGV. This CDR3 is CASSPTGVIEQFF. CDR3 coding DNA: TGTGCCAGCAGCCCCACCGGGGTCATTGAGCAGTTCTTC.

At least ten counts were recorded for this clonotype. The gene calls are TRBV6-1 and TRBJ2-3; no clear D. The CDR3 is 12 amino acids. Germline V CDR1 and CDR2: MNHNS, SASEGT. V was clipped by 1 base and J by 7 bases, with 6 bases between them. CDR3 sequence: CASSEVLYTQYF. For the CDR3, the DNA is TGTGCCAGCAGTGAAGTACTGTATACGCAGTATTTT.

This chain links TRBV20-1 with TRBJ1-5; 7 positions match TRBD1. The V gene end was trimmed by 1 base and the J gene end by 3 bases; junction bases not matched to a gene: 3. The germline V gene has CDR1 DFQATT and CDR2 SNEGSKA (reference sequence). The CDR3 spans 14 residues. CDR3 nucleotides: TGCAGTGCTAGAGGGGGACAGTTCAATCAGCCCCAGCATTTT. This encodes CSARGGQFNQPQHF.

V usage is TRBV4-1 and J usage is TRBJ2-7; 12 nucleotides align to TRBD2. This CDR3 contains 17 residues. Germline V gene sequence: CDR1 MGHRA, CDR2 YSYEKL. After removal of 1 base from V and 5 bases from J, the junction contained 9 bases not matched to a gene. The CDR3 region is CASSQGELLAGGDEQYF. The CDR3, as DNA: TGCGCCAGCAGCCAAGGGGAGCTACTAGCGGGAGGAGACGAGCAGTACTTC.

This clonotype was detected a few times. The rearrangement uses TRBV24-1 and TRBJ1-2; 12 bases line up with TRBD1. The CDR3 spans 18 residues. V shed 5 bases, J shed 3 bases, and the junction held 12 bases outside the gene matches. Germline values: CDR1 KGHDR, CDR2 SFDVKD. CDR3 sequence: CATSAAAGQGAFDYGYTF. DNA for the CDR3: TGTGCCACCAGTGCAGCCGCGGGACAGGGGGCATTTGACTATGGCTACACCTTC.

This clonotype has a count of ten or more. V usage is TRBV2 and J usage is TRBJ1-2; 7 positions match TRBD1. V shed 4 bases, J shed 5 bases, and the junction held 25 bases outside the gene matches. The V gene's germline CDR1 is SNHLY and CDR2 FYNNEI. This CDR3 is 20 amino acids long. CDR3 residues: CASSANPGGTAQGGIYGYTF. CDR3 nucleotides: TGTGCCAGCAGTGCTAACCCAGGAGGGACAGCACAAGGGGGGATATATGGCTACACCTTC. Full variable domain (remainder filled in from reference TRBV2 and TRBJ1-2): EPEVTQTPSHQVTQMGQEVILRCVPISNHLYFYWYRQILGQKVEFLVSFYNNEISEKSEIFDDQFSVERPDGSNFTLKIRSTKLEDSAMYFCASSANPGGTAQGGIYGYTFGSGTRLTVV.

V gene TRBV12-3 or TRBV12-4 combines with J gene TRBJ2-7, with D tentatively TRBD1 (5 bases). Trimming shortened V by 3 bases and J by 5 bases, and 11 bases separated the two germline ends. This CDR3 region has 13 residues. The CDR3 nucleotides read TGTGCCAGCAGTTTCAGGGCAGGGAACGAGCAGTACTTC. Translated: CASSFRAGNEQYF.

This clonotype was counted many times. The V and J genes are TRBV27 and TRBJ2-7; 10 bases are shared with TRBD1. The germline V gene has CDR1 MNHEY and CDR2 SMNVEV (reference sequence). V trimming: 3 bases; J trimming: 5 bases; junction bases outside the gene matches: 1. The CDR3 is 13 residues long. The CDR3 nucleotides read TGTGCCAGCAGTTTTGGGACAGGGGACGAGCAGTACTTC. Translated, it gives CASSFGTGDEQYF.

This clonotype was detected ten times or more. The chain recombines TRBV29-1 with TRBJ2-7; 8 bases are shared with TRBD1. The V gene end was trimmed by 7 bases and the J gene end by 2 bases; junction bases not matched to a gene: 4. CDR1 and CDR2 (germline): SQVTM, ANQGSEA. CDR3 size: 12 residues. CDR3 region: CSAGTGAYEQYF. In DNA form, the CDR3 reads TGCAGCGCCGGGACAGGTGCCTACGAGCAGTACTTC.

The chain is built from TRBV20-1 and TRBJ2-1, with D hard to call. This CDR3 region has 11 residues. CDR1 and CDR2 from the germline V gene are DFQATT and SNEGSKA (reference sequence). Between the trimmed V and J ends, which lost 0 bases and 5 bases, there was a span of 2 bases. The CDR3 protein is CSAREDNEQFF. For the CDR3, the DNA is TGCAGTGCTAGAGAGGACAATGAGCAGTTCTTC.

Details on this clonotype: A much larger clonotype is one base distant, so this may be a read error. The V gene is TRBV20-1, the J gene TRBJ2-1, with TRBD2 matching 7 bases. The CDR3 sequence is 16 residues long. Looked up from germline, CDR1 is DFQATT and CDR2 is SNEGSKA (reference sequence). The CDR3 spells CSANPYGAGAYNEQSF. The CDR3 DNA reads TGCAGTGCTAATCCTTATGGGGCGGGAGCCTACAATGAGCAGTCCTTC.

With respect to this clonotype: A much larger clone differs by one base, so this may be a read error. The CDR3 ends on some other residue instead of the conserved phenylalanine or tryptophan, so this is likely a read error. The CDR3 nucleotides are TGTGCCAGCAGCTTAGCGAGGTCTATGAACACTGAAGCTTTCTCT. Residues: CASSLARSMNTEAFS. V gene TRBV7-9 combines with J gene TRBJ1-1; no clear D. V lost 0 bases, J lost 0 bases, and 8 bases lay in between. The CDR3 length is 15 residues. The germline gives CDR1 SEHNR, CDR2 FQNEAQ (reference sequence).

Only one count was recorded for this clonotype. This may stem from a read error, because a much larger clone lies one nucleotide away. J is TRBJ1-2 and V is TRBV30; D unresolved. Trimming stripped 3 bases from V and 9 bases from J, with 11 bases between. The CDR3 consists of 11 residues. The germline V gene encodes CDR1 GTSNPN and CDR2 SVGIG (reference sequence). The CDR3 loop reads CAWRALDSYTF. DNA of the CDR3: TGTGCCTGGAGGGCATTGGATAGCTACACCTTC.

This clonotype was seen only a few times. The CDR3 loop reads CAISEPTGQGRFF. The CDR3 DNA is TGTGCCATCAGTGAGCCAACCGGACAGGGCAGGTTCTTC. The chain links TRBV10-3 to TRBJ2-1; TRBD1 aligns across 8 bases. Trimming at V came to 2 bases and at J to 15 bases, leaving 9 bases not matched to a gene. CDR1 and CDR2 (germline): ENHRY, SYGVKD. This CDR3 contains 13 residues.

Ten or more counts support this clonotype. This chain uses TRBV7-9 with TRBJ2-4; D is perhaps TRBD2 (6 bases). V shed 5 bases and J shed 0 bases, with 11 bases lying between them. CDR1 is SEHNR, CDR2 FQNEAQ, per germline (reference sequence). The CDR3 sequence is 15 residues long. The CDR3 sequence: CASSAGPTAKNIQYF. The CDR3 nucleotides read TGTGCCAGCAGCGCGGGACCCACAGCCAAAAACATTCAGTACTTC.

This clonotype was counted a few times. This CDR3 is CATSALAGTHLVTDTQYF. CDR3 coding DNA: TGTGCCACCAGTGCGCTAGCGGGAACGCACCTAGTCACAGATACGCAGTATTTT. The rearrangement uses TRBV24-1 and TRBJ2-3; TRBD2 matches at 9 bases. This CDR3 spans 18 amino acids. V lost 5 bases to trimming and J lost 2 bases; unmatched junction nucleotides: 13. CDR1 and CDR2 (germline): KGHDR, SFDVKD.